This TCR beta chain is from a study of monozygotic twins with inflammatory bowel disease. General study results and limits: Comparison of concordant versus discordant twins revealed no difference in repertoire similarity, possibly due to limited power.

Germline V lookup: CDR1 DFQATT, CDR2 SNEGSKA (reference sequence). The CDR3 extends over 13 amino acids. The blood volume drawn from each donor was approximately 2.5 ml. The template switching step added UMIs that contained a 6-nucleotide sample barcode. TCRdb reworked the 5' RACE reads into one entry per CDR3 protein, no DNA. The sample holds 420,000 or so distinct CDR3 sequences. Remarks on this clonotype: The antigen remains undetermined.

This sequence originates from a human donor with ulcerative colitis or Crohn's disease, or a healthy co-twin of an affected twin (not recorded which). What was sequenced was blood. The chain employs TRBV20-1 and TRBJ2-1; TCRdb calls TRBD2, which cannot be checked without DNA. The CDR3 loop reads CSARGGRLAGQFF.